The 29 T cell receptor beta chains listed next were all sequenced from one sample in a study of cytotoxic CD8 clonotypes in ibrutinib-treated CLL (dated by TCRdb to the early 2020s). The library relied on the immunoSEQ multiplex PCR assay. Entries here come from immuneACCESS through TCRdb and include only in-frame sequences with V and J called. Some clones fail to appear in such tables; in the studies checked, an unresolved V gene covers under half of the shortfall, and the cause of the remainder is unknown. The sample table holds around 300,000 clones, of which 80% were seen once. 5% to 7% of the sample is in the top ten clones. The source was PBMCs, collected before ibrutinib treatment. The receptors were gathered from a human donor with chronic lymphocytic leukemia.

The J gene is TRBJ2-1, the V gene TRBV27, with D maybe TRBD2 (6 bases). V dropped 2 bases and J dropped 7 bases, with 15 bases sitting between them. This CDR3 has 15 residues. Germline values: CDR1 MNHEY, CDR2 SMNVEV (reference sequence). CDR3 sequence reads: CASSLAGGRGNEQFF. CDR3 nucleotide sequence: TGTGCCAGCAGTTTAGCTGGAGGGCGAGGTAATGAGCAGTTCTTC.

The V gene is TRBV2, the J gene TRBJ2-2, with D tentatively TRBD1 (6 bases). Trimming took 6 bases from V and 3 from J, leaving 14 bases between them. This CDR3 has 15 residues. Germline V gene lookup returns CDR1 SNHLY and CDR2 FYNNEI. The CDR3 DNA sequence: TGTGCCAGCAGATTCAGGGGCCCGGACACCGGGGAGCTGTTTTTT. Amino acid sequence: CASRFRGPDTGELFF.

The V gene is TRBV28, the J gene TRBJ1-2, with TRBD1 as a possible D gene (5 bases). Germline loops: CDR1 MDHEN, CDR2 SYDVKM. This CDR3 is built from 13 residues. Trimming removed 8 bases at V and 8 bases at J, with 18 bases between. The CDR3 region has the DNA TGTGCCAGCCAAACGCAGGGTTCTGGAGGCTACACCTTC. Protein: CASQTQGSGGYTF.

This chain links TRBV7-8 with TRBJ2-7; the D gene is possibly TRBD1 (7 bases). Germline V gene data show CDR1 as SGHVS and CDR2 as FQNEAQ. V lost 3 bases to trimming and J lost 5 bases, with 20 bases between them. This CDR3 has 16 residues. The CDR3 region is CASSLKPRGVPHEQYF. DNA of the CDR3: TGTGCCAGCAGCTTGAAGCCCAGGGGGGTGCCCCACGAGCAGTACTTC.

The chain carries TRBV29-1 and TRBJ2-2; D remains unclear. The germline V gene encodes CDR1 SQVTM and CDR2 ANQGSEA. The CDR3 is made up of 14 amino acids. V gave up 1 base and J gave up 2 bases, with 8 bases separating them. Written as DNA, the CDR3 is TGCAGCGTTGAAGGGTACGGTAACACCGGGGAGCTGTTTTTT. Its protein is CSVEGYGNTGELFF.

The chain uses TRBV30 and TRBJ1-3, with unresolved D. The CDR3 loop spans 17 amino acids. Looked up from germline, CDR1 is GTSNPN and CDR2 is SVGIG (reference sequence). V was trimmed by 5 bases and J by 2 bases, leaving 22 bases between them. CDR3 bases: TGTGCCTGGGGCCCCACCACGGGAGGGCTTGCTGGAAACACCATATATTTT. Translating it yields CAWGPTTGGLAGNTIYF. Variable domain in full (rest from reference TRBV30 and TRBJ1-3): SQTIHQWPATLVQPVGSPLSLECTVEGTSNPNLYWYRQAAGRGLQLLFYSVGIGQISSEVPQNLSASRPQDRQFILSSKKLLLSDSGFYLCAWGPTTGGLAGNTIYFGEGSWLTVV.

CDR3 bases: TGCAGCGCCAAACTGGGACTGGCCTACGAGCAGTACTTC. As protein: CSAKLGLAYEQYF. The gene calls are TRBV29-1 and TRBJ2-7, with a tentative D call TRBD2 (6 bases). With 7 bases removed from V and 2 bases from J, the gap between germline ends came to 15 bases. The CDR3 is made up of 13 amino acids. Germline V lookup: CDR1 SQVTM, CDR2 ANQGSEA.

The chain is built from TRBV10-2 and TRBJ1-2; D unresolved. The CDR3 has 13 amino acids. The V gene lost 3 bases and the J gene lost 4 bases, with 9 bases spanning the gap. The germline gives CDR1 WSHSY, CDR2 SAAADI. The CDR3 DNA reads as TGCGCCAGCAGTGAAAAGGTCTTCTATGGCTACACCTTC. Translated: CASSEKVFYGYTF.

The chain has TRBV7-2 and TRBJ2-7, with TRBD2 matching over 14 bases. Germline-derived CDR1 and CDR2 are SGHTA and FQGNSA. Trimming removed 5 bases from V and 7 bases from J; junction bases left unmatched: 7. CDR3 length equals 15 residues. The CDR3 spells CASSNRLAGGREQYF. CDR3 bases: TGTGCCAGCAGCAACCGACTAGCGGGAGGGCGGGAGCAGTACTTC.

This chain links TRBV25-1 with TRBJ2-5; possible D gene TRBD1, 7 bases. The germline V and J ends were trimmed by 4 bases and 4 bases, with 19 bases remaining between them. CDR3 length: 16 amino acids. CDR1 is MGHDK and CDR2 is SYGVNS in the germline V gene. The CDR3 here is CASSVRTGGYLETQYF. The CDR3 DNA is TGTGCCAGCAGTGTACGGACAGGAGGGTACTTAGAGACCCAGTACTTC.

The J gene is TRBJ1-2, the V gene TRBV9; TRBD1 agrees at 8 bases. This CDR3 spans 14 amino acids. V shed 4 bases and J 8 bases; nucleotides not matched to a gene: 10. Germline V gene lookup returns CDR1 SGDLS and CDR2 YYNGEE. CDR3 nucleotide sequence: TGTGCCAGCAGCCCAGGTCGGACAGGGAAAGGCTACACCTTC. As protein: CASSPGRTGKGYTF.

The CDR3 DNA sequence: TGTGCCAGCAGTGATATTCGGCTAGCGGGAGGGTACAATGAGCAGTTCTTC. It translates to CASSDIRLAGGYNEQFF. The rearrangement uses TRBV25-1 and TRBJ2-1; TRBD2 aligns across 12 bases. The V segment lost 3 bases and the J segment 4 bases; nucleotides outside the gene matches: 7. The CDR3 runs to 17 residues. The germline V gene has CDR1 MGHDK and CDR2 SYGVNS.

V is TRBV2 and J is TRBJ2-7; 7 nucleotides align to TRBD2. This CDR3 contains 14 residues. The germline CDR1 and CDR2 sequences are SNHLY and FYNNEI. Losses at the gene ends were 7 bases for V and 0 bases for J; bases not matched to a gene: 6. DNA for the CDR3: TGTGCCAGCACTCCCGGGACTAACTCCTACGAGCAGTACTTC. Its translation: CASTPGTNSYEQYF. Full variable domain (outside the CDR3, taken from reference TRBV2 and TRBJ2-7): EPEVTQTPSHQVTQMGQEVILRCVPISNHLYFYWYRQILGQKVEFLVSFYNNEISEKSEIFDDQFSVERPDGSNFTLKIRSTKLEDSAMYFCASTPGTNSYEQYFGPGTRLTVT.

The J gene is TRBJ2-7, the V gene TRBV7-8; 8 positions match TRBD1. Per germline, CDR1 SGHVS and CDR2 FQNEAQ. V gave up 2 bases and J gave up 2 bases; unmatched junction bases: 5. The CDR3 is made up of 15 amino acids. CDR3 bases: TGTGCCAGCAGCTTATTAGCGACAGGGGCCTACGAGCAGTACTTC. This sequence encodes CASSLLATGAYEQYF.

The chain combines TRBV2 with TRBJ1-3, with D perhaps matching TRBD1 (5 bases). Germline-derived CDR1 and CDR2 are SNHLY and FYNNEI. Trimming pared 3 bases from V and 4 bases from J, leaving 7 bases between. The CDR3 contains 13 residues. The CDR3 spells CASSDAGGNTIYF. For the CDR3, the DNA is TGTGCCAGCAGTGACGCAGGGGGAAACACCATATATTTT.

V usage is TRBV5-6 and J usage is TRBJ2-7; TRBD2 aligns across 8 bases. The germline gives CDR1 SGHDT, CDR2 YYEEEE. V dropped 4 bases and J dropped 2; count of bases not matched to a gene: 5. The length of the CDR3 is 14 residues. The CDR3: CASSQTGGTYEQYF. For the CDR3, the DNA is TGTGCCAGCAGCCAGACGGGAGGGACCTACGAGCAGTACTTC.

The V call is TRBV7-6, the J call TRBJ1-6, with D perhaps TRBD1 (6 bases). The CDR3 runs to 13 residues. Trimming cost V 5 bases and J 7 bases, with 9 bases left between them. Germline CDR1 SGHVS, CDR2 FNYEAQ. The CDR3: CASSGQQNSPLHF. The CDR3 DNA is TGTGCCAGCAGCGGACAGCAAAATTCACCCCTCCACTTT.

The CDR3 DNA follows: TGTGCCAGTACCTCGAACGCCTACAATGAGCAGTTCTTC. Protein: CASTSNAYNEQFF. V is TRBV25-1 and J is TRBJ2-1, with unresolved D. From germline, CDR1 is MGHDK and CDR2 SYGVNS. Trimming removed 9 bases from V and 2 bases from J, with 11 bases in between. CDR3 size: 13 residues.

Regarding this clone: Sequence at one end of the junction differs from germline and may be a read error. This chain joins TRBV29-1 and TRBJ2-7; 7 nucleotides agree with TRBD2. The CDR3 is 13 residues long. Germline V gene lookup returns CDR1 SQVTM and CDR2 ANQGSEA. The CDR3 region is CSVEASGAYEQYF. CDR3 bases: TGCAGCGTCGAAGCTAGCGGAGCCTACGAGCAGTACTTC.

This chain links TRBV5-6 with TRBJ2-1, with 10 nucleotides matching TRBD2. V lost 3 bases and J lost 8; bases outside the gene matches: 8. Germline loops: CDR1 SGHDT, CDR2 YYEEEE. The CDR3 extends over 15 amino acids. The CDR3 bases are TGTGCCAGCAGCTCTGTTCTAGCGGGAGCCCATGAGCAGTTCTTC. This codes for CASSSVLAGAHEQFF. Using reference TRBV5-6 and TRBJ2-1 for the parts outside the CDR3, the full variable domain is DAGVTQSPTHLIKTRGQQVTLRCSPKSGHDTVSWYQQALGQGPQFIFQYYEEEERQRGNFPDRFSGHQFPNYSSELNVNALLLGDSALYLCASSSVLAGAHEQFFGPGTRLTVL.

The genes are TRBV6-5 and TRBJ2-1; 8 bases fit TRBD2. This CDR3 has 15 amino acids. Per the germline V gene, CDR1 is MNHEY and CDR2 is SVGAGI. With 4 bases clipped from V and 4 bases from J, the junction kept 6 bases outside the gene matches. The CDR3 sequence: CASSWEREWYNEQFF. CDR3 coding DNA: TGTGCCAGCAGTTGGGAGCGGGAGTGGTACAATGAGCAGTTCTTC.

The J gene is TRBJ1-4, the V gene TRBV15; 9 bases are a match to TRBD1. V shed 5 bases, J shed 8 bases, and the junction held 9 bases outside the gene matches. The length of the CDR3 is 15 residues. Germline CDR1 and CDR2: LNHNV and YYDKDF (reference sequence). DNA of the CDR3: TGTGCCACCAGCCCCCCAACTGGGACAGGGGAAAAACTGTTTTTT. This sequence encodes CATSPPTGTGEKLFF. Full variable domain (missing parts from reference TRBV15 and TRBJ1-4): DAMVIQNPRYQVTQFGKPVTLSCSQTLNHNVMYWYQQKSSQAPKLLFHYYDKDFNNEADTPDNFQSRRPNTSFCFLDIRSPGLGDTAMYLCATSPPTGTGEKLFFGSGTQLSVL.

This chain connects TRBV18 to TRBJ2-3, with 11 bases matching TRBD2. V was pared by 3 bases and J by 2 bases, with 4 bases of the junction left unmatched. CDR3 length: 16 amino acids. Germline CDR1 and CDR2: KGHSH and LQKENI. This chain's CDR3 is CASSPIAGGVTDTQYF. CDR3 in DNA: TGTGCCAGCTCACCGATAGCGGGAGGGGTCACAGATACGCAGTATTTT.

The chain couples TRBV5-4 to TRBJ2-7; the match to TRBD1 covers 7 bases. Germline V lookup: CDR1 SGHNT, CDR2 YYREEE (reference sequence). After removal of 10 bases from V and 0 bases from J, the junction contained 7 bases not matched to a gene. The CDR3 extends over 13 amino acids. The CDR3 region has the DNA TGTGCCGCGAACGACAGGGCCTCCTACGAGCAGTACTTC. Protein: CAANDRASYEQYF.

The V gene is TRBV4-3, the J gene TRBJ2-5; 8 nucleotides agree with TRBD1. This CDR3 is built from 15 residues. V lost 0 bases and J lost 5; bases outside the gene matches: 5. The V gene's germline CDR1 is LGHNA and CDR2 YSLEER. CDR3 sequence reads: CASSQDTGGLETQYF. The CDR3 nucleotides are TGCGCCAGCAGCCAAGATACAGGGGGTTTGGAGACCCAGTACTTC.

The chain links TRBV7-8 to TRBJ1-2; possible D gene TRBD1, 5 bases. V lost 3 bases and J 6 bases, leaving 23 bases between the germline ends. The germline V gene has CDR1 SGHVS and CDR2 FQNEAQ. The CDR3 is made up of 17 amino acids. The DNA of the CDR3 is TGTGCCAGCAGCTTCTGGGACGCTTCCCCCATGCTTGATGGCTACACCTTC. The encoded protein is CASSFWDASPMLDGYTF.

The chain has TRBV12-5 and TRBJ2-5; the D gene is possibly TRBD2 (5 bases). CDR3 length equals 15 residues. Germline V lookup: CDR1 LGHNT, CDR2 FRNRAP. Deletions cut 1 base from V and 7 bases from J, with 16 bases between. The DNA of the CDR3 is TGTGCTAGTGGTTTGGAAGGAGCGGCGATGGGGACCCAGTACTTC. Amino acids: CASGLEGAAMGTQYF. Complete variable domain (other parts from reference TRBV12-5 and TRBJ2-5): DARVTQTPRHKVTEMGQEVTMRCQPILGHNTVFWYRQTMMQGLELLAYFRNRAPLDDSGMPKDRFSAEMPDATLATLKIQPSEPRDSAVYFCASGLEGAAMGTQYFGPGTRLLVL.

V is TRBV27 and J is TRBJ2-7, with 7 bases aligning to TRBD1. Germline V CDR1 and CDR2: MNHEY, SMNVEV (reference sequence). V dropped 3 bases and J dropped 3; count of bases not matched to a gene: 5. CDR3 length: 14 amino acids. The CDR3 coding sequence is TGTGCCAGCAGTTTTGGGACAGAGCTCTACGAGCAGTACTTC. This encodes CASSFGTELYEQYF.

J is TRBJ2-1 and V is TRBV30, with 10 bases identical to TRBD2. There are 14 residues in the CDR3. The germline V gene encodes CDR1 GTSNPN and CDR2 SVGIG (reference sequence). Germline trimming cut 0 bases from V and 7 bases from J; bases unmatched to any gene: 3. DNA of the CDR3: TGTGCCTGGAGTGTCACTAGCGGGACGAATGAGCAGTTCTTC. It specifies CAWSVTSGTNEQFF.